This T cell receptor beta chain comes out of a study of response to subunit inactivated influenza vaccine. TCRdb used MiXCR to reprocess the RT-PCR reads, holding one entry per CDR3 protein. The sample consists of hundreds of thousands of distinct CDR3 sequences, 12% of them appearing once. Germline V lookup: CDR1 LGHNA, CDR2 YSLEER. V was trimmed by 0 bases and J by 5 bases, leaving 14 bases between them. The CDR3 totals 15 residues. There are a few counts of this clonotype. Its specificity is unknown. Points from the study as a whole: Authors suggested each seasonal influenza vaccination recruits few new T cells.

The material was PBMCs from blood, obtained on the day of vaccination. The rearrangement uses TRBV4-3 and TRBJ2-7, with D possibly TRBD2 on 6 matching bases. This sequence originates from a man aged 45 to 65 who received an inactivated influenza vaccine. The CDR3 sequence: CASSQEERPGDEQYF. CDR3 DNA sequence: TGCGCCAGCAGCCAAGAAGAACGTCCGGGGGACGAGCAGTACTTC.